This T cell receptor beta chain is from a study of technical replicates of blood from four donors. TCRdb's table, derived via immunoSEQ multiplex PCR, lists solely in-frame clones and lacks some. The data contain around 90,000 clones, roughly 94% of them singletons. The germline CDR1 and CDR2 sequences are LGHNA and YNFKEQ. This CDR3 contains 13 residues. The V end lost 0 bases, the J end lost 5 bases, and 7 bases lay between the germline ends. Sequences were obtained from T cells isolated from PBMCs. The rearrangement uses TRBV4-2 and TRBJ2-5; D uncertain. The sequence was obtained from a human donor in good health. The CDR3 reads CASSQDNYETQYF. The CDR3, as DNA: TGTGCCAGCAGCCAAGATAACTATGAGACCCAGTACTTC.